The clone carrying this T cell receptor (beta chain) was detected ten times or more. TCRdb reprocessed the 5' RACE reads with MiXCR, giving one entry per CDR3 protein. The sample lists 4,500 to 6,000 distinct CDR3 sequences; about 6.3% were seen once. The data derive from a study of T cells after yellow fever vaccination. General study points: In post-booster samples, most primary-vaccination clones reappeared (under 98% CD4, about 91% CD8).

V lost 5 bases and J lost 2, with 13 bases in between. The CDR3 spans 16 residues. Germline V lookup: CDR1 SGHDN, CDR2 FVKESK. The genes are TRBV14 and TRBJ2-6; D perhaps matches TRBD2 (6 bases). The sequencing here drew on PBMCs, either bulk or a sorted T-cell subset (CD4+, CD8+, memory, or dextramer-sorted; not recorded which), taken around 16 days after the first yellow fever vaccination. The receptor was derived from a man younger than 35 who received the YFV17D yellow fever vaccine. The CDR3 DNA is TGTGCCAGCAGCAAGGATCCGGGAGCTGGGGCCAACGTCCTGACTTTC. Residues: CASSKDPGAGANVLTF.